The present T cell receptor beta chain was sequenced within a study of T cells after yellow fever vaccination. CDR1 and CDR2 (germline): SGHVS, FNYEAQ. The CDR3 length is 15 residues. The V end was cut by 5 bases, the J end by 4 bases, with 18 bases between. As concerns this clonotype: The antigen is not known.

The study's findings and limits: There was a small share of clonotypes that showed up in both the CD4 and CD8 compartments.

TCRdb passed the 5' RACE reads through MiXCR, listing each CDR3 protein once. In the table there are a few hundred thousand distinct CDR3 sequences, over 15% of which are singletons. This TCR came from a young man who received the YFV17D yellow fever vaccine. The source material was PBMCs, sampled before the yellow fever booster vaccination. This chain connects TRBV7-6 to TRBJ2-7; D gene ambiguous. The CDR3 DNA reads TGTGCCAGCAGCCGATTAGCTTTTGTAGCTTACGAGCAGTACGTC. The encoded protein is CASSRLAFVAYEQYV.